This T cell receptor (beta chain) stems from a study of cytomegalovirus exposure and HLA in healthy donors. The protocol was immunoSEQ multiplex PCR, while the TCRdb copy is restricted to in-frame clones and leaves out a portion. The sample includes approximately 88,000 clones, about 96% seen only once; the top ten take 1.3%. This clone was seen a few times. CDR3 size: 17 residues. V lost 4 bases to trimming and J lost 6 bases; unmatched junction nucleotides: 16. Germline lookup yields CDR1 SGHNT and CDR2 YYREEE (reference sequence). The sequence came from a woman aged 18-29 years in good health and CMV-seronegative. The sequencing input was PBMCs. The genes are TRBV5-4 and TRBJ2-1; 7 bases line up with TRBD2. DNA of the CDR3: TGTGCCAGCAGCCTGGAAGGGGCAGGACTAGTAGCCAATGAGCAGTTCTTC. Residues: CASSLEGAGLVANEQFF.